This T cell receptor (beta chain) is from a study of vaccination and CD4 T cells after COVID-19. Turning to the study itself: Control cultures, each given a CEFX pool, an HIV-1 Nef pool, or no peptide, were included.

For this clonotype: Its antigen is not identified.

The V gene lost 1 base and the J gene lost 6 bases, with 12 bases spanning the gap. Germline V lookup: CDR1 MDHEN, CDR2 SYDVKM. This CDR3 spans 14 amino acids. Sequencing of DNA taken from cultured CD4+ T cells relied on the Oncomine TCR Beta short-read assay. TCRdb re-called the PCR reads through MiXCR, storing one row per CDR3 protein. The sample lists 20,000 to 25,000 distinct CDR3 sequences; 50% were seen once. Treatment here: approximately 9-day PBMC culture with coronavirus spike peptide pools or control peptides (ViraFEST assay). This receptor was obtained from a human donor who had recovered from COVID-19. The V and J genes are TRBV28 and TRBJ1-1; D is uncertain. Sequenced input: CD4+ T cells from blood, cultured in vitro. The DNA of the CDR3 is TGTGCCAGCAGTTTATTATTAGGAGGCGCTGAAGCTTTCTTT. The encoded protein is CASSLLLGGAEAFF.